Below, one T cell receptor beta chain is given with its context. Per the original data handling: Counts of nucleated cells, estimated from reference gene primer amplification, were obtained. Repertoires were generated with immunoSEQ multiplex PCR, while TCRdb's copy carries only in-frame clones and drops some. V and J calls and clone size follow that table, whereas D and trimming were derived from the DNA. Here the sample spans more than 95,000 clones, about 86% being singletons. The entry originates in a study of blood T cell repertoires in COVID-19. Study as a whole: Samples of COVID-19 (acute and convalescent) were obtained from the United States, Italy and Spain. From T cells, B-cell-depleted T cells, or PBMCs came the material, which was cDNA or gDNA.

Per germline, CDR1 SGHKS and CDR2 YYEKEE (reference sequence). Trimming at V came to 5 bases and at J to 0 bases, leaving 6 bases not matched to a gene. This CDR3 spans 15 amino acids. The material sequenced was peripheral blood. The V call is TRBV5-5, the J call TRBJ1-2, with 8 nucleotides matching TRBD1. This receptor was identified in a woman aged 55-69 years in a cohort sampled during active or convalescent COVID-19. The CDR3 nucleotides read TGTGCCAGCAGTCGAGCGGACAGGGCTAACTATGGCTACACCTTC. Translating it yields CASSRADRANYGYTF.